These 15 T cell receptor beta chains share one sample of origin, sequenced in a study of blood T cell repertoires in COVID-19. Using immunoSEQ multiplex PCR, the repertoire was profiled, and TCRdb retains in-frame clones only, with some absent. The sample records more than 85,000 clones, 80% to 90% being singletons. The sample taken for sequencing was peripheral blood. These receptors were obtained from a man aged 35 to 55 with active or convalescent COVID-19.

The rearrangement uses TRBV10-3 and TRBJ2-7, with 7 bases lining up with TRBD1. This CDR3 is 15 amino acids long. Per the germline V gene, CDR1 is ENHRY and CDR2 is SYGVKD. Germline trimming cut 3 bases from V and 4 bases from J; bases unmatched to any gene: 9. CDR3 sequence reads: CAISEGNRGRYEQYF. The CDR3 DNA follows: TGTGCCATCAGTGAAGGAAACAGGGGCCGGTACGAGCAGTACTTC.

The rearrangement uses TRBV4-3 and TRBJ2-3, with 11 bases that match TRBD2. The CDR3 is 16 amino acids. With 0 bases clipped from V and 4 bases from J, the junction kept 3 bases outside the gene matches. Germline lookup yields CDR1 LGHNA and CDR2 YSLEER. The CDR3 region has the DNA TGCGCCAGCAGCCAAGAAATTAGCGGGGGGGCAGATACGCAGTATTTT. This codes for CASSQEISGGADTQYF.

The genes are TRBV27 and TRBJ1-5, with no clear D. Germline V gene data show CDR1 as MNHEY and CDR2 as SMNVEV (reference sequence). The CDR3 extends over 14 amino acids. Trimming took off 4 bases at V and 0 bases at J, with 7 bases between the two ends. CDR3 sequence (DNA): TGTGCCAGCAGTTCGTCCTTTAGCAATCAGCCCCAGCATTTT. Translation: CASSSSFSNQPQHF.

J is TRBJ1-2 and V is TRBV2, with 7 nucleotides matching TRBD1. V shed 3 bases and J 2 bases; nucleotides not matched to a gene: 3. This CDR3 has 14 amino acids. Germline V gene sequence: CDR1 SNHLY, CDR2 FYNNEI. The CDR3 bases are TGTGCCAGCAGTGAGAAACAGGGGAACTATGGCTACACCTTC. It is translated as CASSEKQGNYGYTF.

This rearrangement joins TRBV18 to TRBJ2-2; D not certain. This CDR3 region has 16 residues. Trimming stripped 3 bases from V and 5 bases from J, with 16 bases between. Looked up from germline, CDR1 is KGHSH and CDR2 is LQKENI. CDR3 coding DNA: TGTGCCAGCTCACCGCCTGGAGCACCTGGGACCGGGGAGCTGTTTTTT. Amino acids: CASSPPGAPGTGELFF. Together with reference TRBV18 and TRBJ2-2, the CDR3 gives the full variable domain: NAGVMQNPRHLVRRRGQEARLRCSPMKGHSHVYWYRQLPEEGLKFMVYLQKENIIDESGMPKERFSAEFPKEGPSILRIQQVVRGDSAAYFCASSPPGAPGTGELFFGEGSRLTVL.

The chain uses TRBV9 and TRBJ2-3; 7 bases are shared with TRBD2. V dropped 4 bases and J dropped 2; count of bases not matched to a gene: 4. Germline V gene lookup returns CDR1 SGDLS and CDR2 YYNGEE. CDR3 size: 14 residues. The CDR3 region is CASSTSGVTDTQYF. The CDR3 DNA reads as TGTGCCAGCAGCACCAGCGGGGTCACAGATACGCAGTATTTT.

This clone showed up just once. The chain carries TRBV3-1 (or the pseudogene TRBV3-2) and TRBJ1-2; 11 nucleotides align to TRBD1. This CDR3 comprises 14 residues. Germline V gene sequence: CDR1 LGHDT, CDR2 YNNKEL (reference sequence). Germline trimming cut 4 bases from V and 3 bases from J; bases unmatched to any gene: 1. The CDR3 DNA reads as TGTGCCAGCAGCCGGGGACAGGGGGACTATGGCTACACCTTC. As protein: CASSRGQGDYGYTF.

This sequence joins TRBV21-1 and TRBJ2-3; the listed D gene, TRBD2, was not tested against the DNA. TRBV21-1 is marked as a pseudogene. This CDR3 comprises 17 residues. Written as DNA, the CDR3 is TGTGCCAGCAGCAACGGGCGACGGGGGAGGAGCACAGATACGCAGTATTTT. Amino acids: CASSNGRRGRSTDTQYF.

This chain connects TRBV18 to TRBJ2-5; no clear D gene. The V and J ends lost 6 bases and 2 bases respectively, with 10 bases between them. The CDR3 has 13 residues. The germline gives CDR1 KGHSH, CDR2 LQKENI. The DNA for the CDR3 is TGTGCCAGCTCCATGAAACTGCAAGAGACCCAGTACTTC. Its translation: CASSMKLQETQYF.

J is TRBJ1-1 and V is TRBV27; the match to TRBD1 covers 7 bases. The V and J ends lost 5 bases and 1 base, in that order; junction bases with no gene match: 4. Germline CDR1 is MNHEY and CDR2 is SMNVEV (reference sequence). The CDR3 has 14 amino acids. The CDR3 loop reads CASSPRGTNTEAFF. In DNA, the CDR3 is TGTGCCAGCAGTCCCAGGGGGACGAACACTGAAGCTTTCTTT.

V usage is TRBV3-1 (or the pseudogene TRBV3-2) and J usage is TRBJ2-7; 9 nucleotides line up with TRBD2. Trimming removed 2 bases from V and 2 bases from J; junction bases left unmatched: 4. The germline V gene has CDR1 LGHDT and CDR2 YNNKEL (reference sequence). CDR3 length: 15 residues. CDR3 DNA sequence: TGTGCCAGCAGCCAAACTAGCGGGCGTCCCTACGAGCAGTACTTC. This gives the protein CASSQTSGRPYEQYF.

The table lists this clone with a few counts. The gene calls are TRBV5-1 and TRBJ2-1; D possibly corresponds to TRBD1 (5 bases). The CDR3 loop spans 14 amino acids. CDR1 SGHRS and CDR2 YFSETQ come from the germline V gene. V dropped 0 bases and J dropped 5 bases, with 9 bases sitting between them. Here the CDR3 reads CASSLGQPDNEQFF. The CDR3 DNA reads as TGCGCCAGCAGCTTGGGACAGCCCGACAATGAGCAGTTCTTC.

V usage is TRBV6-5 and J usage is TRBJ2-2; 9 positions match TRBD2. This CDR3 has 16 amino acids. Germline lookup yields CDR1 MNHEY and CDR2 SVGAGI. V gave up 0 bases and J gave up 5 bases; unmatched junction bases: 4. The CDR3 DNA follows: TGTGCCAGCAGTTACTCGTCTAGCGGGGTTACCGGGGAGCTGTTTTTT. It is translated as CASSYSSSGVTGELFF.

This clone was detected ten times or more. V gene TRBV11-2 combines with J gene TRBJ2-7, with TRBD2 matching over 9 bases. The V and J ends lost 5 bases and 5 bases, in that order; junction bases with no gene match: 10. Germline assignment: CDR1 SGHAT and CDR2 FQNNGV. The CDR3 totals 15 residues. The CDR3 loop reads CASSPGLAGSDEQYF. In nucleotides, the CDR3 is TGTGCCAGCAGCCCGGGGCTAGCGGGGTCGGACGAGCAGTACTTC.

The sample holds a few counts of this clone. The same CDR3 also results from other DNA sequences found in this sample. The V and J genes are TRBV11-2 and TRBJ1-1; tentatively, D is TRBD1 (5 bases). CDR1 is SGHAT and CDR2 is FQNNGV in the germline V gene. This CDR3 is 14 amino acids long. V was shortened by 5 bases and J by 6 bases, with 16 bases between the two germline ends. CDR3 protein: CASSRAGTGAEAFF. As DNA, the CDR3 is TGTGCCAGCAGCCGTGCGGGTACGGGGGCTGAAGCTTTCTTT.